This TCR beta chain was observed in a study of spatial heterogeneity in lung cancer. Study results and limitations: Tumoral mutation counts were tracked by counts of expanded intratumoral alpha and beta TCRs.

From the 5' RACE reads, TCRdb called clonotypes with MiXCR, one entry per CDR3 protein. The repertoire holds 15,000 to 20,000 distinct CDR3 sequences, with roughly 7% as singletons. This clonotype was found many times. Its antigen remains unknown. The time point is: sample taken at primary tumor resection. Donors were around 70 untreated early-stage non-small cell lung cancer patients. V lost 3 bases, J lost 0 bases, and 5 bases stayed unmatched. The CDR3 is 18 amino acids. The germline gives CDR1 KGHSH, CDR2 LQKENI. The sequencing here drew on lung tumor tissue, taken at surgery. J is TRBJ2-1 and V is TRBV18, with 13 bases identical to TRBD2. The origin of this receptor is a female donor with early-stage non-small cell lung cancer. The CDR3 sequence is CASSPGLAGISSYNEQFF. CDR3 sequence (DNA): TGTGCCAGCTCACCGGGACTAGCGGGGATCAGCTCCTACAATGAGCAGTTCTTC.